These 30 T cell receptor beta chains share one sample of origin, sequenced in a study of blood T cells in healthy people across ages. The authors ran a second PCR of 7 to 11 cycles using a sample-barcoded 5' primer and a J-beta primer mix. Using its own MiXCR run on the 5' RACE reads, TCRdb lists one record per CDR3 protein. Of about 640,000 distinct CDR3 sequences in the sample, approximately 59% were seen once. The sequenced sample was blood. Receptors originate from a man in his 60s in good health.

The table lists this clonotype with a count of one. The V call is TRBV6-5, the J call TRBJ1-2; the D is unclear. V shed 0 bases and J shed 8 bases, with 16 bases lying between them. Germline CDR1 and CDR2: MNHEY and SVGAGI. The CDR3 has 15 amino acids. CDR3 sequence (DNA): TGTGCCAGCAGTTACTCGGTCCGCAGGCCGGCGGGCTACACCTTC. This encodes CASSYSVRRPAGYTF.

The rearrangement links TRBV6-5 to TRBJ2-1; no clear D. The V and J ends lost 0 bases and 3 bases respectively, with 12 bases between them. Germline CDR1 MNHEY, CDR2 SVGAGI. CDR3 size: 16 residues. The CDR3 nucleotides are TGTGCCAGCAGTTACTCGGTCGCCCTACTCTACAATGAGCAGTTCTTC. Its translation is CASSYSVALLYNEQFF.

The rearrangement links TRBV20-1 to TRBJ2-1, with 8 bases matching TRBD2. The CDR3 has 16 residues. V shed 3 bases, J shed 6 bases, and the junction held 13 bases outside the gene matches. Germline-derived CDR1 and CDR2 are DFQATT and SNEGSKA (reference sequence). The CDR3 protein is CSARGGLAGLGNEQFF. The CDR3, as DNA: TGCAGTGCTAGGGGGGGCCTAGCGGGCCTCGGCAATGAGCAGTTCTTC.

This clonotype showed up just a few times. The chain is built from TRBV4-1 and TRBJ2-7, with D unresolved. Germline V gene lookup returns CDR1 MGHRA and CDR2 YSYEKL. Trimming took 0 bases from V and 3 from J, leaving 12 bases between them. This CDR3 contains 15 residues. The CDR3 coding sequence is TGCGCCAGCAGCCAAGAGATTCGAGAGTTCTACGAGCAGTACTTC. Protein product: CASSQEIREFYEQYF.

The genes are TRBV14 and TRBJ1-1; D possibly corresponds to TRBD1 (6 bases). In germline, CDR1 is SGHDN, CDR2 FVKESK. V was trimmed by 6 bases and J by 2 bases, leaving 16 bases between them. The CDR3 has 15 amino acids. In DNA form, the CDR3 reads TGTGCCAGCAGACAGGGAATACAGGTTAACACTGAAGCTTTCTTT. This gives the protein CASRQGIQVNTEAFF. The entire variable domain, with the rest obtained from reference TRBV14 and TRBJ1-1, is as follows: EAGVTQFPSHSVIEKGQTVTLRCDPISGHDNLYWYRRVMGKEIKFLLHFVKESKQDESGMPNNRFLAERTGGTYSTLKVQPAELEDSGVYFCASRQGIQVNTEAFFGQGTRLTVV.

This clonotype occurred a few times. CDR3 in amino acids: CASSPADSYEQYF. The CDR3 DNA sequence: TGTGCCAGCTCACCCGCGGACAGCTACGAGCAGTACTTC. J is TRBJ2-7 and V is TRBV18, with TRBD1 as a possible D gene (6 bases). V dropped 3 bases and J dropped 3 bases, with 9 bases sitting between them. The CDR3 has 13 residues. Germline V gene sequence: CDR1 KGHSH, CDR2 LQKENI.

This chain uses TRBV7-2 with TRBJ2-5; D uncertain. The CDR3 spans 12 residues. Trimming removed 8 bases from V and 5 bases from J, with 12 bases in between. The germline V gene has CDR1 SGHTA and CDR2 FQGNSA. CDR3 sequence (DNA): TGTGCCAGCGGCTACTCCCGCGAGACCCAGTACTTC. It is translated as CASGYSRETQYF.

The chain uses TRBV11-3 and TRBJ2-5, with TRBD2 matching 10 bases. There are 15 residues in the CDR3. Germline values: CDR1 SGHNT, CDR2 YENEEA. V lost 4 bases, J lost 11 bases, and 13 bases stayed unmatched. The CDR3 protein is CASSSLAGAPNEQYF. The CDR3 coding sequence is TGTGCCAGCAGCTCTCTAGCGGGGGCCCCCAATGAGCAGTACTTC.

This clonotype was found many times. This sequence joins TRBV3-1 and TRBJ2-5, with D possibly TRBD2 on 6 matching bases. V was shortened by 3 bases and J by 2 bases, with 16 bases between the two germline ends. The CDR3 has 16 residues. Germline loops: CDR1 LGHDT, CDR2 YNNKEL (reference sequence). The CDR3 DNA is TGTGCCAGCAGCCAGATTAGACTAGGGAGGCAAGAGACCCAGTACTTC. It is translated as CASSQIRLGRQETQYF.

V is TRBV12-3 or TRBV12-4 and J is TRBJ2-3; TRBD2 is a possible D gene (6 bases). The CDR3 is 15 residues long. The ends were cut back, 3 bases at V and 6 bases at J, with 16 bases in the middle. The CDR3 loop reads CASSFSRGRGDTQYF. Here the CDR3 DNA reads TGTGCCAGCAGTTTTTCGCGGGGCAGAGGGGATACGCAGTATTTT.

The V gene is TRBV27, the J gene TRBJ1-2; 8 nucleotides align to TRBD1. CDR3 length: 14 residues. V shed 5 bases and J 7 bases; nucleotides not matched to a gene: 9. Per germline, CDR1 MNHEY and CDR2 SMNVEV (reference sequence). The CDR3: CASSGQGATGGYTF. CDR3 DNA: TGTGCCAGCAGTGGACAGGGAGCGACAGGTGGCTACACCTTC.

CDR3 bases: TGTGCCAGCAGTCCCCGCCGGGACAGGGGGCGCCGTGACACTGAAGCTTTCTTT. It is translated as CASSPRRDRGRRDTEAFF. The V call is TRBV27, the J call TRBJ1-1, with 12 bases lining up with TRBD1. Losses at the gene ends were 5 bases for V and 3 bases for J; bases not matched to a gene: 13. The CDR3 has 18 residues. The germline V gene has CDR1 MNHEY and CDR2 SMNVEV (reference sequence).

The chain recombines TRBV4-1 with TRBJ1-2; the D is unclear. Germline CDR1 MGHRA, CDR2 YSYEKL. CDR3 length: 12 amino acids. V was clipped by 1 base and J by 6 bases, with 6 bases between them. CDR3 in amino acids: CASSQAEDGYTF. CDR3 nucleotides: TGCGCCAGCAGCCAAGCTGAGGATGGCTACACCTTC.

The V and J genes are TRBV29-1 and TRBJ2-7; 10 bases map to TRBD2. This CDR3 is built from 13 residues. After removal of 6 bases from V and 5 bases from J, the junction contained 7 bases not matched to a gene. Germline-derived CDR1 and CDR2 are SQVTM and ANQGSEA. The CDR3 DNA follows: TGCAGCGTCCTGGGACTAGCGCTCCACGAGCAGTACTTC. Translating gives CSVLGLALHEQYF.

On this clonotype itself: One end of the junction is discordant with germline, which a read error may explain. V is TRBV7-9 and J is TRBJ2-5, with TRBD1 identical over 7 bases. Per the germline V gene, CDR1 is SEHNR and CDR2 is FQNEAQ (reference sequence). The CDR3 extends over 14 amino acids. CDR3 bases: TGTGTCAGCAGTAAGGGGGCCTTAGGGGAGACCCAGTACTTC. Translated: CVSSKGALGETQYF.

V is TRBV29-1 and J is TRBJ1-5, with D maybe TRBD1 (5 bases). CDR3 size: 14 residues. CDR1 is SQVTM, CDR2 ANQGSEA, per germline. V was trimmed by 4 bases and J by 6 bases, leaving 16 bases between them. The CDR3 region is CSVGGTNSGQPQHF. The CDR3 nucleotides read TGCAGCGTTGGGGGCACCAACAGCGGTCAGCCCCAGCATTTT.

This clonotype came up many times. The chain has TRBV7-9 and TRBJ2-5; D remains unclear. Looked up from germline, CDR1 is SEHNR and CDR2 is FQNEAQ (reference sequence). The CDR3 is made up of 14 amino acids. The V and J ends lost 0 bases and 1 base respectively, with 6 bases between them. CDR3 region: CASSLAGIQETQYF. Here the CDR3 DNA reads TGTGCCAGCAGCTTAGCGGGAATCCAAGAGACCCAGTACTTC.

J is TRBJ2-5 and V is TRBV7-2; D remains unclear. The CDR3 extends over 14 amino acids. V gave up 5 bases and J gave up 2 bases, with 12 bases separating them. The germline gives CDR1 SGHTA, CDR2 FQGNSA. CDR3 residues: CASSPSRTQETQYF. The CDR3 DNA follows: TGTGCCAGCAGCCCGTCGAGAACTCAAGAGACCCAGTACTTC.

The chain joins TRBV18 to TRBJ1-1; 7 bases map to TRBD1. The germline V gene has CDR1 KGHSH and CDR2 LQKENI. CDR3 length: 14 amino acids. With 3 bases clipped from V and 3 bases from J, the junction kept 4 bases outside the gene matches. The chain's CDR3 is CASSPNTGDTEAFF. The CDR3 DNA follows: TGTGCCAGCTCACCGAATACAGGGGACACTGAAGCTTTCTTT.

This chain uses TRBV20-1 with TRBJ1-5; D may be TRBD1 (5 bases). V lost 3 bases to trimming and J lost 9 bases, with 12 bases between them. The CDR3 has 12 residues. Germline lookup yields CDR1 DFQATT and CDR2 SNEGSKA (reference sequence). The CDR3 DNA sequence: TGCAGTGCTAGTACCTCAGGGAGGCCCCAGCATTTT. It yields the protein CSASTSGRPQHF.

The chain links TRBV12-3 or TRBV12-4 to TRBJ1-1, with D perhaps matching TRBD1 (5 bases). The CDR3 length is 15 residues. V lost 6 bases and J lost 4, with 18 bases in between. The CDR3 DNA reads as TGTGCCAGCAGCCCCACGGGACTCCGGGGCACTGAAGCTTTCTTT. Its protein is CASSPTGLRGTEAFF.

This clonotype was picked up one time. The rearrangement joins TRBV21-1 to TRBJ2-1. TRBV21-1 is tagged as a pseudogene. The CDR3 length is 15 residues. CDR3 sequence: CASSKTAAPYNEQFF. The CDR3 bases are TGTGCCAGCAGCAAAACAGCGGCTCCTTACAATGAGCAGTTCTTC.

About this clonotype: At one of its ends the junction is not consistent with the germline gene, which may arise from a read error. The V and J genes are TRBV12-3 or TRBV12-4 and TRBJ1-1; 11 bases agree with TRBD1. This CDR3 contains 17 residues. CDR3 sequence reads: CASSFGQWDRGNAEAFF. The CDR3 coding sequence is TGTGCCAGCAGTTTTGGTCAGTGGGACAGGGGGAACGCTGAAGCTTTCTTT.

This chain links TRBV29-1 with TRBJ2-1; 7 nucleotides line up with TRBD2. Germline CDR1 SQVTM, CDR2 ANQGSEA. The CDR3 totals 14 residues. V gave up 3 bases and J gave up 2 bases; unmatched junction bases: 4. For the CDR3, the DNA is TGCAGCGTTGACGCGGGAGAGACCTACAATGAGCAGTTCTTC. Protein: CSVDAGETYNEQFF.

V usage is TRBV14 and J usage is TRBJ2-4; D is undetermined. V lost 4 bases and J lost 13, with 14 bases in between. The germline V gene encodes CDR1 SGHDN and CDR2 FVKESK. The CDR3 contains 12 residues. The CDR3 nucleotides are TGTGCCAGCAGCCGGTTCACGTCGGAGCAGTACTTC. Its translation is CASSRFTSEQYF.

The V call is TRBV15, the J call TRBJ2-7; D perhaps matches TRBD2 (6 bases). Trimming took off 0 bases at V and 4 bases at J, with 13 bases between the two ends. Per germline, CDR1 LNHNV and CDR2 YYDKDF (reference sequence). CDR3 size: 15 residues. The DNA of the CDR3 is TGTGCCACCAGCAGAGACCCACTAGCACGATACGAGCAGTACTTC. This gives the protein CATSRDPLARYEQYF.

There are a few counts of this clonotype. The chain carries TRBV7-2 and TRBJ2-7, with a weak D call TRBD1 (6 bases). This CDR3 region has 14 residues. Trimming shortened V by 7 bases and J by 5 bases, and 18 bases separated the two germline ends. CDR1 and CDR2 (germline): SGHTA, FQGNSA. CDR3 region: CASTLRRGTHEQYF. For the CDR3, the DNA is TGTGCCAGCACCCTCCGTAGGGGGACCCACGAGCAGTACTTC.

The V call is TRBV4-1, the J call TRBJ2-4; D is possibly TRBD2 (6 bases). V was trimmed by 5 bases and J by 4 bases, leaving 18 bases between them. The CDR3 loop spans 16 amino acids. Germline values: CDR1 MGHRA, CDR2 YSYEKL. The CDR3 sequence: CASSVLGRGLKNIQYF. The CDR3, as DNA: TGCGCCAGCAGCGTACTGGGCCGGGGGTTGAAAAACATTCAGTACTTC.

This clonotype was found a few times. This rearrangement joins TRBV6-4 to TRBJ1-5; D gene ambiguous. Germline V lookup: CDR1 MRHNA, CDR2 SNTAGT. V lost 4 bases and J lost 7, with 11 bases in between. The CDR3 extends over 13 amino acids. The CDR3 protein is CASSVTPGQPQHF. DNA of the CDR3: TGTGCCAGCAGTGTTACCCCGGGACAGCCCCAGCATTTT.

This clonotype was seen a handful of times. This chain uses TRBV5-1 with TRBJ2-5; 9 positions agree with TRBD1. V gave up 0 bases and J gave up 11 bases; unmatched junction bases: 5. This CDR3 contains 13 residues. Germline CDR1 is SGHRS and CDR2 is YFSETQ. Here the CDR3 DNA reads TGCGCCAGCAGCTTGGGGACAGGGGAACAGCAGTACTTC. Its translation is CASSLGTGEQQYF. The complete variable domain, with remaining parts taken from reference TRBV5-1 and TRBJ2-5, reads KAGVTQTPRYLIKTRGQQVTLSCSPISGHRSVSWYQQTPGQGLQFLFEYFSETQRNKGNFPGRFSGRQFSNSRSEMNVSTLELGDSALYLCASSLGTGEQQYFGPGTRLLVL.